This T cell receptor (beta chain) appears in the sequencing data of a study of blood T cell repertoires in COVID-19. Study as a whole: The study drew acute and convalescent COVID-19 samples from the United States, Italy and Spain. The analysed material was cDNA or gDNA that came from T cells, B-cell-depleted T cells, or PBMCs.

In the source study's methods: For nucleated cells, counts were estimated from reference gene primer amplification. Here immunoSEQ multiplex PCR was the method, and the copy in TCRdb shows in-frame clones only, minus some. V and J calls and clone size follow that table, whereas D and trimming were derived from the DNA. In the table there are roughly 380,000 clones, 85% of which are singletons. The CDR3 has 16 amino acids. The V gene's germline CDR1 is LNHNV and CDR2 YYDKDF (reference sequence). J lost 4 bases, V lost 2 bases, and 10 bases had no gene match. Source material: peripheral blood. The receptor comes from a woman aged 18 to 35 with acute or convalescent COVID-19. The V and J genes are TRBV15 and TRBJ1-2, with 7 positions matching TRBD1. The CDR3 region has the DNA TGTGCCACCAGCAGACCCCAAGGGGGCAGGGGCTATGGCTACACCTTC. It codes for CATSRPQGGRGYGYTF.